The 5 T cell receptor beta chains below all came from one sample that was sequenced in a study of beta chain features in type 1 diabetes (dated by TCRdb to 2016 to 2019). Overall study results and their limits: In all four CD4+ subsets, TCRB CDR3 length was moderately but significantly shorter in type 1 diabetes patients.

Their target antigens are unknown. Receptor amplification or capture employed the immunoSEQ multiplex PCR assay. The High Capacity cDNA Reverse Transcription Kit was used to reverse transcribe all of the isolated RNA, meaning that expressed TCRB transcripts were what got sequenced. TCRdb limited this immuneACCESS table to in-frame rearrangements with V and J called. A share of clones is missing; checked studies link under half to unresolved V genes, and the rest is unexplained. This sample comprises a few hundred thousand clones, around an eighth of them detected only once. The ten largest clones add up to 0.015% to 0.02% of the sample. Source material: naive CD4+ T cells from blood. The sample's cell subset or site label is to be understood as: true naive CD4+ T cells. The receptors come from a man aged 30 to 39 with type 1 diabetes.

This clone occurred a few times. V gene TRBV5-4 combines with J gene TRBJ2-1; 8 nucleotides align to TRBD2. The CDR3 is made up of 15 amino acids. V lost 2 bases, J lost 3 bases, and 4 bases stayed unmatched. Germline CDR1 and CDR2: SGHNT and YYREEE (reference sequence). DNA of the CDR3: TGTGCCAGCAGCTTAACTAGCGGATTCTACAATGAGCAGTTCTTC. This encodes CASSLTSGFYNEQFF.

To note about this clone: Other DNA sequences in this specimen translate into the identical CDR3. This chain joins TRBV5-1 and TRBJ2-7; 10 positions match TRBD1. The germline V gene has CDR1 SGHRS and CDR2 YFSETQ. The CDR3 is 14 residues long. Losses at the gene ends were 2 bases for V and 3 bases for J; bases not matched to a gene: 2. This chain's CDR3 is CASSFGTGDYEQYF. CDR3 coding DNA: TGCGCCAGCAGCTTTGGGACAGGGGACTACGAGCAGTACTTC. Full variable domain (remainder filled in from reference TRBV5-1 and TRBJ2-7): KAGVTQTPRYLIKTRGQQVTLSCSPISGHRSVSWYQQTPGQGLQFLFEYFSETQRNKGNFPGRFSGRQFSNSRSEMNVSTLELGDSALYLCASSFGTGDYEQYFGPGTRLTVT.

CDR3 coding DNA: TGTGCCAGCAGTTTTGCGGGCGGGAGGGCCGAGCAGTACTTC. Translated: CASSFAGGRAEQYF. The rearrangement links TRBV28 to TRBJ2-7, with 9 bases fitting TRBD2. Germline V gives CDR1 MDHEN, CDR2 SYDVKM. The CDR3 covers 14 residues. V shed 3 bases and J 6 bases; nucleotides not matched to a gene: 6. The full variable domain, in which reference TRBV28 and TRBJ2-7 provide the parts outside the CDR3, is DVKVTQSSRYLVKRTGEKVFLECVQDMDHENMFWYRQDPGLGLRLIYFSYDVKMKEKGDIPEGYSVSREKKERFSLILESASTNQTSMYLCASSFAGGRAEQYFGPGTRLTVT.

Only a few counts were recorded for this clone. V and J are TRBV6-6 and TRBJ2-5, with 10 bases identical to TRBD2. The V gene's germline CDR1 is MNHNY and CDR2 SVGAGI (reference sequence). There are 15 residues in the CDR3. With 4 bases clipped from V and 5 bases from J, the junction kept 7 bases outside the gene matches. CDR3 DNA sequence: TGTGCCAGCAGTTCACATAGCGGGAGGTTTGAGACCCAGTACTTC. Amino acid sequence: CASSSHSGRFETQYF.

This clone was counted between two and nine times. The rearrangement links TRBV7-2 to TRBJ2-5; the match to TRBD1 covers 7 bases. The germline gives CDR1 SGHTA, CDR2 FQGNSA. With V trimmed by 5 bases and J by 7 bases, 7 bases remained unmatched. The CDR3 sequence is 13 residues long. CDR3 DNA sequence: TGTGCCAGCAGCGACACGACAGGGACGACCCAGTACTTC. Protein sequence: CASSDTTGTTQYF.